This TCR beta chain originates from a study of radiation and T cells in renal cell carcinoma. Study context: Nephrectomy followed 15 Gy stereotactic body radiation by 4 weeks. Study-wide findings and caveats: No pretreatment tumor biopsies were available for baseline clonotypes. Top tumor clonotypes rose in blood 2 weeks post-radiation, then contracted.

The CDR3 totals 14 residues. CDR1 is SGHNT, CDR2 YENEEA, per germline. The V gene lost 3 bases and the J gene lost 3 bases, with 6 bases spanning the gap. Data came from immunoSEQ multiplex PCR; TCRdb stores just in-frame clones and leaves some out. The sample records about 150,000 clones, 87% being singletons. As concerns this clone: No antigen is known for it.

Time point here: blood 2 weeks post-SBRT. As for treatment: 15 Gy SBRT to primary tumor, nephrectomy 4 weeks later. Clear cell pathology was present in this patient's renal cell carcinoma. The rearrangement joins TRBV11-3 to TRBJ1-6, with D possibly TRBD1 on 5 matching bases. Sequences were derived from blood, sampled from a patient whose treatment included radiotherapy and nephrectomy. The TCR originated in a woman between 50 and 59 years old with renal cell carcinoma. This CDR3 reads CASSLDNYNSPLHF. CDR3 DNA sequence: TGTGCCAGCAGCTTGGACAACTATAATTCACCCCTCCACTTT.